This T cell receptor beta chain was captured in a study of T-cell memory formation after mild COVID-19. Whole-study results and caveats: Of the contracting clones, CD4+ ones lay mainly in CM and EM, and CD8+ ones in EMRA. The study found balanced CD4/CD8 in clones contracting day 15 to 85 and a CD4+ lean in later expanders. Prior to infection, memory already included some responding clones, suggesting cross-reactive memory joined.

With respect to this clonotype: Antigen: not known.

Constant-segment-primed 5'RACE gave TCR alpha and TCR beta cDNA libraries with sample barcodes and UMIs. Using its own MiXCR run on the 5' RACE reads, TCRdb lists one record per CDR3 protein. Among about 290,000 distinct CDR3 sequences listed, roughly 15% were seen once. Germline V gene data show CDR1 as SGHRS and CDR2 as YFSETQ. The CDR3 extends over 15 amino acids. Trimming left V 1 base short and J 4 bases short, with 13 bases between. Material for sequencing was PBMCs or a T cell subset sorted from them (not recorded which). V is TRBV5-1 and J is TRBJ2-3; weak D call: TRBD1 (6 bases). The sequence derives from a man in his late teens or twenties who had mild COVID-19 (a few samples of this study predate the infection). Cell type and time point are not known. The CDR3 region is CASSLYRDGADTQYF. CDR3 DNA sequence: TGCGCCAGCAGCTTGTACAGGGACGGCGCAGATACGCAGTATTTT.